This T cell receptor (beta chain) was profiled in a study of beta chain features in type 1 diabetes. The CDR3 runs to 13 residues. The V gene lost 6 bases and the J gene lost 0 bases, with 6 bases spanning the gap. Germline V gives CDR1 SNHLY, CDR2 FYNNEI. This clone appeared a few times. The target antigen is unknown. A much larger clone lies one base from this, so it may be a read error. Findings of the study overall: People with Type 1 diabetes carried modestly yet significantly shorter TCRB CDR3s in all four CD4+ subsets.

TCRB transcripts that were expressed got sequenced, as all of the isolated RNA had been reverse transcribed. This table comes from immunoSEQ multiplex PCR, and its TCRdb copy is limited to in-frame clones, with some not included. Of 300,000 to 350,000 clones listed, roughly a tenth are singletons. The sample was central memory CD4+ T cells from blood. V and J are TRBV2 and TRBJ1-3, with D uncertain. The sequence was obtained from a man in his thirties or forties with type 1 diabetes. In DNA, the CDR3 is TGTGCCAGCAGATCGGGCTCTGGAAACACCATATATTTT. Translating it yields CASRSGSGNTIYF.